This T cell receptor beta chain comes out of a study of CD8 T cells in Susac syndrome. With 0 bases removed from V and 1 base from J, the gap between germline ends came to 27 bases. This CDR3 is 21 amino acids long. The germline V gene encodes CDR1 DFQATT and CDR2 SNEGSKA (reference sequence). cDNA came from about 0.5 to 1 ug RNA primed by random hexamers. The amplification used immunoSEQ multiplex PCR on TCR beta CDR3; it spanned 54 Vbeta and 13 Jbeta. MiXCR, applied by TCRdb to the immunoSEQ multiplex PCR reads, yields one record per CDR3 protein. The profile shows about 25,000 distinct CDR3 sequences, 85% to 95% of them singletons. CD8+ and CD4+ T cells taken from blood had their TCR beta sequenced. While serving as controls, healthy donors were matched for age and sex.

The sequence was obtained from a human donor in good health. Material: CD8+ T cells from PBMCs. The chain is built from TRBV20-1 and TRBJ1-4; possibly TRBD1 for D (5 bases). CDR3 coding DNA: TGCAGTGCTAGAGATCGGGCAGGGAAAGATCAAAGTCAACAAACTAATGAAAAACTGTTTTTT. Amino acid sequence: CSARDRAGKDQSQQTNEKLFF.